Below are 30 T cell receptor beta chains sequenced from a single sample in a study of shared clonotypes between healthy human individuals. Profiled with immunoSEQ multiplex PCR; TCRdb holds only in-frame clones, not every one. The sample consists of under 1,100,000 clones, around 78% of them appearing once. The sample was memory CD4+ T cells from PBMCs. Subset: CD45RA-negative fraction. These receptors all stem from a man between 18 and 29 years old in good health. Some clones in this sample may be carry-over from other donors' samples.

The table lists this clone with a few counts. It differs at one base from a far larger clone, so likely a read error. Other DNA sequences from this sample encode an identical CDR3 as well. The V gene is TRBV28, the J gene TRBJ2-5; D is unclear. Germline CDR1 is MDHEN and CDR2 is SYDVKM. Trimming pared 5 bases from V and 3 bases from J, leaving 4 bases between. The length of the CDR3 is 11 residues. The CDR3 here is CASSTEETQYF. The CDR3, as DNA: TGTGCCAGCAGTACCGAAGAGACCCAGTACTTC.

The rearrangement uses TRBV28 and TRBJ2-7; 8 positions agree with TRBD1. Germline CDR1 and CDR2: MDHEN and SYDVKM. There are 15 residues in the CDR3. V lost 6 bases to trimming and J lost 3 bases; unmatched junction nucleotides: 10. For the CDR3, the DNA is TGTGCCAGCAGCTCCCTCGGACAGGGACACTACGAGCAGTACTTC. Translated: CASSSLGQGHYEQYF.

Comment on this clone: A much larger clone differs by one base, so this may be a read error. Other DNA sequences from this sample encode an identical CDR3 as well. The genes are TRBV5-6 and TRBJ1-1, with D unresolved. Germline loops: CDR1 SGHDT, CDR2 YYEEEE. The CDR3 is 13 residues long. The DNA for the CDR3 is TGTGCCAGCAGCGAATCAATGAACACCGAAGCTTTCTTT. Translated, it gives CASSESMNTEAFF.

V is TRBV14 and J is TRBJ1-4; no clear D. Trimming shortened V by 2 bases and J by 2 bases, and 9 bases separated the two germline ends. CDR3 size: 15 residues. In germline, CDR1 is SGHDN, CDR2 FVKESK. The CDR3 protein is CASSQLIVTNEKLFF. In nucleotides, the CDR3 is TGTGCCAGCAGCCAACTCATTGTGACTAATGAAAAACTGTTTTTT.

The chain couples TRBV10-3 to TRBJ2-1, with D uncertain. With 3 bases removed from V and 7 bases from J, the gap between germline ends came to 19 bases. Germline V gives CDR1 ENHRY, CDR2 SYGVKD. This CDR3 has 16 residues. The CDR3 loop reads CAISELQDPPRNEQFF. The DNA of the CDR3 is TGTGCCATCAGTGAACTTCAGGACCCACCGAGGAATGAGCAGTTCTTC.

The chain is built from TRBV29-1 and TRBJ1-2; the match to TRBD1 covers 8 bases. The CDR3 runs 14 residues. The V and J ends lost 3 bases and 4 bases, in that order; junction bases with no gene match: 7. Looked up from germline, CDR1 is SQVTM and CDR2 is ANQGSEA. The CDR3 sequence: CSVEQGAAFYGYTF. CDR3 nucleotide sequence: TGCAGCGTTGAGCAGGGGGCGGCTTTCTATGGCTACACCTTC.

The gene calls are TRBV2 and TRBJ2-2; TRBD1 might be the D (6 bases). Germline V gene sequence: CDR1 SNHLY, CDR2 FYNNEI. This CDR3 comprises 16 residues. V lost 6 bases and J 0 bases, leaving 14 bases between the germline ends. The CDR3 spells CASRKQGKANTGELFF. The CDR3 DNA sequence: TGTGCCAGCAGGAAACAGGGAAAAGCGAACACCGGGGAGCTGTTTTTT.

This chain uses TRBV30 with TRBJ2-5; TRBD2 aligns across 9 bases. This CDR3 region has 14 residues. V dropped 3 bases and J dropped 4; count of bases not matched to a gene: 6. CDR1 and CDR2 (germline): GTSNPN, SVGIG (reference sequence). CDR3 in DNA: TGTGCCTGGAGAGGAGTAGCGGGGGCAGAGACCCAGTACTTC. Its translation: CAWRGVAGAETQYF.

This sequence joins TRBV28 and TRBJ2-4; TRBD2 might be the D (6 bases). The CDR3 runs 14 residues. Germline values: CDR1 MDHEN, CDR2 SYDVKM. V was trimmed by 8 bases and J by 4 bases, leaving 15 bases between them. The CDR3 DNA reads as TGTGCCAGCGGAGGCGGGGCCGGGAAAAACATTCAGTACTTC. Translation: CASGGGAGKNIQYF.

CDR3 loop: CASSPISGSRDGETQYF. As DNA, the CDR3 is TGTGCCAGCAGTCCAATCTCCGGGTCCCGGGACGGGGAGACCCAGTACTTC. The rearrangement joins TRBV7-6 to TRBJ2-5; D possibly matches TRBD1 or TRBD2 (5 bases each). Germline CDR1 SGHVS, CDR2 FNYEAQ. V was trimmed by 6 bases and J by 5 bases, leaving 25 bases between them. CDR3 length: 17 amino acids.

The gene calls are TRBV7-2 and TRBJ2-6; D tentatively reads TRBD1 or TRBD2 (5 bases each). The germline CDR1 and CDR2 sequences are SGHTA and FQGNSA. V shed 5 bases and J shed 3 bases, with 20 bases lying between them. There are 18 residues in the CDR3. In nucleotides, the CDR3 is TGTGCCAGCAGCCTCGTGTTGGGGCGAGGGGATGGGGCCAACGTCCTGACTTTC. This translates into CASSLVLGRGDGANVLTF.

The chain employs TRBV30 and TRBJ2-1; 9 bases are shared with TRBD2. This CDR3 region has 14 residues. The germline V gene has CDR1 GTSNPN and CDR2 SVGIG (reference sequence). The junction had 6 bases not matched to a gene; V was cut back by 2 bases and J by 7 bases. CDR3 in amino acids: CAWSRGRAGNEQFF. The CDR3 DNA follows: TGTGCCTGGAGTCGCGGGAGGGCGGGAAATGAGCAGTTCTTC.

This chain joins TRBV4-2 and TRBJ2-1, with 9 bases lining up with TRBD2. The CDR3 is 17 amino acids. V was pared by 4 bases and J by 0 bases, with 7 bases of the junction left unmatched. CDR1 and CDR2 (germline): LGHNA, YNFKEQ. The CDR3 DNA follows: TGTGCCAGCAGCCGGGCTAGCGGGATCAGCTCCTACAATGAGCAGTTCTTC. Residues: CASSRASGISSYNEQFF.

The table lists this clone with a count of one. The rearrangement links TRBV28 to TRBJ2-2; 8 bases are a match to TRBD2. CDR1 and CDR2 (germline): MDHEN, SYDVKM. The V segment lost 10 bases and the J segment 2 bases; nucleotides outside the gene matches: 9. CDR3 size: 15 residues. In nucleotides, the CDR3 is TGTGCCACCACCCGGGGGGGCGCAAACACCGGGGAGCTGTTTTTT. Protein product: CATTRGGANTGELFF.

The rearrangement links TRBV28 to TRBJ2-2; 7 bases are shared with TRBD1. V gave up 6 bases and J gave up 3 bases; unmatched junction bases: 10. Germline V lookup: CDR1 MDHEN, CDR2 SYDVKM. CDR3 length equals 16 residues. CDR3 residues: CASSPQGRLDTGELFF. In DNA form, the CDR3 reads TGTGCCAGCAGCCCACAGGGGCGATTGGACACCGGGGAGCTGTTTTTT.

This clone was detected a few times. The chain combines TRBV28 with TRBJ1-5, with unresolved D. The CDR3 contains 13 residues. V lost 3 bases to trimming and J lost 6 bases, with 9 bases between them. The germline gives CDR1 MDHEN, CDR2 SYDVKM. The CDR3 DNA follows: TGTGCCAGCAGTTTGCTCCAACGTCAGCCCCAGCATTTT. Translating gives CASSLLQRQPQHF.

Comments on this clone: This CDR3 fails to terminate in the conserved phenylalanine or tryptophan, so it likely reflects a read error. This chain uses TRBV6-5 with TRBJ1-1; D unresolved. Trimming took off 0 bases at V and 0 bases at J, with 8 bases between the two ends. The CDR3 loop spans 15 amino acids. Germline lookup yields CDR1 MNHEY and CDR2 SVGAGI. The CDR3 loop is CASSYSRSLNTEAFS. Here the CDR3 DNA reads TGTGCCAGCAGTTACTCTCGGAGCCTGAACACTGAAGCTTTCTCT.

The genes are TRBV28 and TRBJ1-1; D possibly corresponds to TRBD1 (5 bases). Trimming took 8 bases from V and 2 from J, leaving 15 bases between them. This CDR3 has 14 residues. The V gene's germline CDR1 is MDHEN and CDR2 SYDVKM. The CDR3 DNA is TGTGCCAGCTCGACCCCGACAGTCAACACTGAAGCTTTCTTT. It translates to CASSTPTVNTEAFF.

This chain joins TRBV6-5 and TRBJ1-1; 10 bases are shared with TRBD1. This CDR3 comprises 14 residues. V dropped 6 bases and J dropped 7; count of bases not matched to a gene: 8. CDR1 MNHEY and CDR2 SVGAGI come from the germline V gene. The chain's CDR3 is CASRRRTGGIEAFF. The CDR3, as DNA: TGTGCCAGCAGGAGACGGACAGGGGGAATTGAAGCTTTCTTT.

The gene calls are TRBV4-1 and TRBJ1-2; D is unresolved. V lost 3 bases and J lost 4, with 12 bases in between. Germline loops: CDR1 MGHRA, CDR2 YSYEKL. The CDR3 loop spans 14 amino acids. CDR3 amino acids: CASSHFLGGYGYTF. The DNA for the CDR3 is TGCGCCAGCAGCCACTTCTTAGGCGGCTATGGCTACACCTTC.

The CDR3 is CASSRNGLAGLYNEQFF. The CDR3 DNA reads as TGCGCCAGCAGCCGTAACGGGCTAGCGGGACTCTACAATGAGCAGTTCTTC. The chain uses TRBV5-1 and TRBJ2-1, with 9 bases aligning to TRBD2. J gave up 3 bases and V 4 bases, and 11 bases lay outside the gene matches. This CDR3 spans 17 amino acids. CDR1 and CDR2 from the germline V gene are SGHRS and YFSETQ.

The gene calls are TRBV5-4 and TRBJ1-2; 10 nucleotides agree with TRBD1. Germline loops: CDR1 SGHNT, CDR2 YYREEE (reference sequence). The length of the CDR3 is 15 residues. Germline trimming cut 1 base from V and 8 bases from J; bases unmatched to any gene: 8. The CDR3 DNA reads TGTGCCAGCAGCTTGCCCGGGACAGGGGCGGGCGGCTACACCTTC. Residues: CASSLPGTGAGGYTF.

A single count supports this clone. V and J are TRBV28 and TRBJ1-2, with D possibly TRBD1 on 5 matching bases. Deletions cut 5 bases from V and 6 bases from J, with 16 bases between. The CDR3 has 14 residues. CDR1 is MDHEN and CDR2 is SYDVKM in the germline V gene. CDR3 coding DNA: TGTGCCAGCAGTGCCCCGGGACGCAAGCATGGCTACACCTTC. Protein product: CASSAPGRKHGYTF.

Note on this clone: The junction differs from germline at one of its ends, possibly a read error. This CDR3 is CASSLRGLNTEASF. The CDR3 DNA is TGTGCCAGCAGCTTGCGAGGCCTGAACACTGAAGCTTCCTTT. The chain recombines TRBV11-2 with TRBJ1-1; no clear D gene. This CDR3 region has 14 residues. CDR1 and CDR2 (germline): SGHAT, FQNNGV.

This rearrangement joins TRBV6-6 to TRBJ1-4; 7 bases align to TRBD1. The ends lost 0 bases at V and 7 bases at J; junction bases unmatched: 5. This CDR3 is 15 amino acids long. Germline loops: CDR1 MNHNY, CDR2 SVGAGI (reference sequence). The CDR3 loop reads CASSYSTGRPEKLFF. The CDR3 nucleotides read TGTGCCAGCAGTTACTCGACAGGGAGGCCTGAAAAACTGTTTTTT.

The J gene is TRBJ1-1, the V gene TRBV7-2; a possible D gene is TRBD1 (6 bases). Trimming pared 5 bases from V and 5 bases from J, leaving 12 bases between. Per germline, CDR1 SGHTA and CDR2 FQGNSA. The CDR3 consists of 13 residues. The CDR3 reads CASSPTGLTEAFF. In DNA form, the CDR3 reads TGTGCCAGCAGCCCCACAGGGTTGACTGAAGCTTTCTTT.

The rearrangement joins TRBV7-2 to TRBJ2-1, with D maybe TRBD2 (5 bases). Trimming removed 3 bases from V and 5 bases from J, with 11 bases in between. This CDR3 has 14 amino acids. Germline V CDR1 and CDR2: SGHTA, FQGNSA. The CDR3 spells CASSFLLAHNEQFF. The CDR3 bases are TGTGCCAGCAGCTTTCTTCTAGCACACAATGAGCAGTTCTTC.

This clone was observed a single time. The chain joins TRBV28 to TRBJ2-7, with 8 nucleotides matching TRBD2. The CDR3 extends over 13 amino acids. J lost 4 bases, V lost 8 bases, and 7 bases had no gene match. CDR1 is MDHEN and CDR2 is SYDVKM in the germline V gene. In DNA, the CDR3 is TGTGCCAGCGGATGGACTAGCCGTTACGAGCAGTACTTC. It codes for CASGWTSRYEQYF.

The CDR3 nucleotides read TGTGCCAGCCGGCCGGGGGGGGGCGTGGGCACTGAAGCTTTCTTT. Protein product: CASRPGGGVGTEAFF. This sequence joins TRBV28 and TRBJ1-1; a weak D match, TRBD1 (6 bases). The V end lost 8 bases, the J end lost 4 bases, and 20 bases lay between the germline ends. The CDR3 spans 15 residues. Germline V gene lookup returns CDR1 MDHEN and CDR2 SYDVKM.

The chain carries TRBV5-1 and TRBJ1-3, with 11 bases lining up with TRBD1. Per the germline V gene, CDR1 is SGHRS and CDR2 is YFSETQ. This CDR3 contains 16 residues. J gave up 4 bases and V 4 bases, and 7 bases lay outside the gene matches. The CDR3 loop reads CASSAGQGAGGNTIYF. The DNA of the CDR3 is TGCGCCAGCAGCGCAGGACAGGGGGCGGGCGGAAACACCATATATTTT.